The source of this T cell receptor beta chain is a study of cytomegalovirus exposure and HLA in healthy donors. The study, taken as a whole, reports: According to the study, roughly 160 TCR beta chains were cytomegalovirus-associated. Most TCRs appeared rarely, but some public TCRs recurred in many donors. It was confirmed in vitro that a few of the CMV-associated chains were specific for CMV antigens.

Details on this clone: The target antigen is unknown.

The PCR contained 60 Vbeta and 13 Jbeta primers. Libraries were prepared by immunoSEQ multiplex PCR; TCRdb keeps only in-frame clonotypes and omits some of them. This table has about 140,000 clones, around 77% appearing once. CDR1 is MNHNY and CDR2 is SVGAGI in the germline V gene (reference sequence). This CDR3 has 15 amino acids. V shed 6 bases, J shed 3 bases, and the junction held 11 bases outside the gene matches. The chain is built from TRBV6-6 and TRBJ2-7; 7 bases fit TRBD1. The TCR comes from a man younger than 40 in good health and CMV-seronegative. The sample was PBMCs. Here the CDR3 DNA reads TGTGCCAGCAGACCGACAATTCCAGGGGGCTACGAGCAGTACTTC. This gives the protein CASRPTIPGGYEQYF.